The present TCR beta chain was sequenced within a study of shared clonotypes between healthy human individuals. As for the study in general: Each donor had three CD4 naive, three CD4 memory, two CD8 naive and one CD8 memory plate.

Trimming left V 2 bases short and J 7 bases short, with 9 bases between. Germline assignment: CDR1 MDHEN and CDR2 SYDVKM. This CDR3 is built from 14 residues. Naive CD8 populations comprised CD45RO-negative cells positively selected for CCR7, excluding terminally differentiated effector memory CD45RA+ cells. Study conclusions and caveats: The genetic and exposure-history diversity represented was limited by few donors. Depth was large, yet rarefaction showed that sorted-subset sequencing was incomplete.

On this clone itself: Its specificity is not known.

Using immunoSEQ multiplex PCR, the repertoire was profiled, and TCRdb retains in-frame clones only, with some absent. The sample holds some 2,000,000 clones, approximately 95% seen once. The sample comprised naive CD8+ T cells sorted from blood. The chain links TRBV28 to TRBJ1-6; no firm D call. This receptor was taken from a man younger than 30 in good health. The CDR3 spells CASSLGHPNSPLHF. The CDR3 DNA is TGTGCCAGCAGTTTAGGCCATCCGAATTCACCCCTCCACTTT.